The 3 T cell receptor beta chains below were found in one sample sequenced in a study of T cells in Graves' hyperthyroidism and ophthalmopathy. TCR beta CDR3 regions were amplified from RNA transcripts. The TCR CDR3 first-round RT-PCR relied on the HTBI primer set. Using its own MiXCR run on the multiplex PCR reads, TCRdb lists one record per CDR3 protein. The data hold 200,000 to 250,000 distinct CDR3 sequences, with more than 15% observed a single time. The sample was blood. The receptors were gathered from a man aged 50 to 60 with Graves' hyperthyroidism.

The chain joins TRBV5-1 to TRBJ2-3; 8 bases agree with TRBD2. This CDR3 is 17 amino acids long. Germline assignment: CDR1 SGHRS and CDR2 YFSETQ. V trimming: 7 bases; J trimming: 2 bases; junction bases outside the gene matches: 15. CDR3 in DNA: TGCGCCAGCTTCAAAGGGTCCTTAGCGGGAACCACAGATACGCAGTATTTT. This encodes CASFKGSLAGTTDTQYF.

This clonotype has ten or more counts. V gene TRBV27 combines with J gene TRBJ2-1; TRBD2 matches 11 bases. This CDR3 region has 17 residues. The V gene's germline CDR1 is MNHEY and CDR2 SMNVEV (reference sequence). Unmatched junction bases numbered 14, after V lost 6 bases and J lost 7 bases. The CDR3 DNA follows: TGTGCCAGCAGCCCTTTTTTAGCGGGAGGGCCTAATAATGAGCAGTTCTTC. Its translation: CASSPFLAGGPNNEQFF.

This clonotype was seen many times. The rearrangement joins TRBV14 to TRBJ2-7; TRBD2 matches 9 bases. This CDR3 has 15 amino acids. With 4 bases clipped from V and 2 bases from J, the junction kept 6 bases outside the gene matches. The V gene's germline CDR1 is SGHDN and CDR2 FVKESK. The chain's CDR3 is CASSPPLAGTYEQYF. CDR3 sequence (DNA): TGTGCCAGCAGCCCGCCTCTAGCGGGGACCTACGAGCAGTACTTC.